This T cell receptor (beta chain) was found in a study of shared clonotypes between healthy human individuals. Across the study: With ages of 18 to 49, the donors were two women and three men.

Data came from immunoSEQ multiplex PCR; TCRdb stores just in-frame clones and leaves some out. The profile shows more than 2,000,000 clones, around nine tenths of them singletons. Germline V lookup: CDR1 SGHRS, CDR2 YFSETQ. Germline trimming cut 4 bases from V and 1 base from J; bases unmatched to any gene: 3. CDR3 length: 15 amino acids. A note on this clone: Other DNA sequences in this sample translate to the same CDR3.

Sequencing was performed on naive CD4+ T cells sorted from blood. Specified subset: CD45RA+ positively selected. The sequence was collected from a man younger than 30 in good health. The genes are TRBV5-1 and TRBJ2-2; 8 nucleotides agree with TRBD1. The CDR3 reads CASSRGQGNTGELFF. CDR3 DNA sequence: TGCGCCAGCAGCCGCGGACAGGGGAACACCGGGGAGCTGTTTTTT.